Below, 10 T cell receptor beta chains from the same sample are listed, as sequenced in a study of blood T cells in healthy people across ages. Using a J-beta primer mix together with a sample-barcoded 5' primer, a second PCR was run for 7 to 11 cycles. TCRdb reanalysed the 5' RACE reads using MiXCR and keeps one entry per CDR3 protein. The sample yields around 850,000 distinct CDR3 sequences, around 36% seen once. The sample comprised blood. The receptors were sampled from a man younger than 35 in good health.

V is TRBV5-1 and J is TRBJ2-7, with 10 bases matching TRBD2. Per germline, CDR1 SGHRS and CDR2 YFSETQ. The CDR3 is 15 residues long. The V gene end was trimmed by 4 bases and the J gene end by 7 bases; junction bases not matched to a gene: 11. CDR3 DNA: TGCGCCAGCAGCGCTGAGCGGGGGGGCCTTGGTGAGCAGTACTTC. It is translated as CASSAERGGLGEQYF.

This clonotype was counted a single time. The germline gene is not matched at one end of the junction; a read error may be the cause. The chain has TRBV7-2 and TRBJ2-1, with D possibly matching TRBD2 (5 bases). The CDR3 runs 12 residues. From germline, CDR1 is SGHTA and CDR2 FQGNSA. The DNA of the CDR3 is TGTGCCAGTAGCTTAGGAGCGGATGAGCTGTTCTTC. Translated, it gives CASSLGADELFF.

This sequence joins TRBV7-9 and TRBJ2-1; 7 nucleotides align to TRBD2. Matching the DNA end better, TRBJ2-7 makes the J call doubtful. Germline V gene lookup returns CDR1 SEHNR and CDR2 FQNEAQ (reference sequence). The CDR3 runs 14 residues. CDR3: CASSRGGSYNEQYF. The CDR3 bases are TGTGCCAGCTCACGAGGCGGGAGCTACAATGAGCAGTACTTC.

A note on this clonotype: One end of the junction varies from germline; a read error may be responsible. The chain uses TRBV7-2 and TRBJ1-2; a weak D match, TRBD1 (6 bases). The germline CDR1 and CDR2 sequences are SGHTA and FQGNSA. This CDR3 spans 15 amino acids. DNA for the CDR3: TGTGCCGGCAGCTTACTTACAGGGAACCTCTATGGCTACACCTTC. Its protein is CAGSLLTGNLYGYTF.

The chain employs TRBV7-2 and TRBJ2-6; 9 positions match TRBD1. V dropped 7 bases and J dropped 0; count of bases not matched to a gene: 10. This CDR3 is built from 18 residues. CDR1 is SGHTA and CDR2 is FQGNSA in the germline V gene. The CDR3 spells CASTQRGQGASGANVLTF. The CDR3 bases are TGTGCCAGCACCCAAAGGGGACAGGGCGCCTCTGGGGCCAACGTCCTGACTTTC. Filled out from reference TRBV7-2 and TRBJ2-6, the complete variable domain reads GAGVSQSPSNKVTEKGKDVELRCDPISGHTALYWYRQSLGQGLEFLIYFQGNSAPDKSGLPSDRFSAERTGGSVSTLTIQRTQQEDSAVYLCASTQRGQGASGANVLTFGAGSRLTVL.

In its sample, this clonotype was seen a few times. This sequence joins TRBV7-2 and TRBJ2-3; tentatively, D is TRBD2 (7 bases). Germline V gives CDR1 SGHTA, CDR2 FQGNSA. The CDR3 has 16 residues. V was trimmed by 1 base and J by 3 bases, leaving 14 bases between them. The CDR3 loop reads CASSLVGGRLTDTQYF. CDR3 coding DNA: TGTGCCAGCAGCTTAGTGGGGGGGCGGTTGACAGATACGCAGTATTTT.

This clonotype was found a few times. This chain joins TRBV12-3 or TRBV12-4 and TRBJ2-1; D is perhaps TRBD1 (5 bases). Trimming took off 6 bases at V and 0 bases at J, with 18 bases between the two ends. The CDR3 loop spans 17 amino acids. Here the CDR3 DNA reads TGTGCCAGCAGCCCCGGTCAGGGTCAGAGCTCCTACAATGAGCAGTTCTTC. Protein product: CASSPGQGQSSYNEQFF.

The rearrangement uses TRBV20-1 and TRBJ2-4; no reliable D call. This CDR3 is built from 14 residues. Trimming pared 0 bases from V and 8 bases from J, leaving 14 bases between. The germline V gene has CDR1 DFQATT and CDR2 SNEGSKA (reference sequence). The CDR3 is CSARDTVLEDIQYF. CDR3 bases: TGCAGTGCTAGAGATACCGTCCTTGAGGACATTCAGTACTTC.

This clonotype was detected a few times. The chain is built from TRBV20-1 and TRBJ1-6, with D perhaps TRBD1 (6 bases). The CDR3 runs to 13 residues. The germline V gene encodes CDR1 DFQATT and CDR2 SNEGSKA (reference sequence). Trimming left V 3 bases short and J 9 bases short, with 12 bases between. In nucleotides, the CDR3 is TGCAGTGCTAGGGCGGGGGCGCGTTCACCCCTCCACTTT. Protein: CSARAGARSPLHF.

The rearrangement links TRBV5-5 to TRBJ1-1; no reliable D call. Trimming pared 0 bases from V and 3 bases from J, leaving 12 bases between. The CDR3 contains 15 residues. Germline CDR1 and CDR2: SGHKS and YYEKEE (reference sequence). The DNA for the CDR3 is TGTGCCAGCAGCTTGGTAACAGTAGCCGACACTGAAGCTTTCTTT. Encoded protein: CASSLVTVADTEAFF.